Below are 16 T cell receptor beta chains sequenced from a single sample in a study of blood T cell repertoires in COVID-19. Here immunoSEQ multiplex PCR was the method, and the copy in TCRdb shows in-frame clones only, minus some. The sample yields just under 90,000 clones, around 72% seen once. Sequencing was carried out using peripheral blood. The receptors derive from an elderly woman with acute or convalescent COVID-19.

This clone occurred a few times. The chain joins TRBV5-4 to TRBJ1-2; 9 nucleotides align to TRBD1. Germline-derived CDR1 and CDR2 are SGHNT and YYREEE (reference sequence). V shed 2 bases, J shed 2 bases, and the junction held 10 bases outside the gene matches. CDR3 length equals 17 residues. The CDR3 reads CASSFATGTGWNYGYTF. DNA for the CDR3: TGTGCCAGCAGCTTCGCGACCGGGACAGGGTGGAACTATGGCTACACCTTC.

The chain has TRBV19 and TRBJ1-5; TRBD1 might be the D (5 bases). The V gene lost 6 bases and the J gene lost 2 bases, with 14 bases spanning the gap. The germline V gene encodes CDR1 LNHDA and CDR2 SQIVND (reference sequence). The length of the CDR3 is 15 residues. In nucleotides, the CDR3 is TGTGCCAGTAGACCTGGGGGGATTGGCAATCAGCCCCAGCATTTT. Its protein is CASRPGGIGNQPQHF.

The genes are TRBV15 and TRBJ1-4; D unresolved. Trimming took off 6 bases at V and 5 bases at J, with 16 bases between the two ends. Germline-derived CDR1 and CDR2 are LNHNV and YYDKDF (reference sequence). This CDR3 is built from 15 residues. In DNA, the CDR3 is TGTGCCACCAGAGTAGGCCTCCCGGGAAATGAAAAACTGTTTTTT. This codes for CATRVGLPGNEKLFF.

The J gene is TRBJ1-3, the V gene TRBV10-3; 7 bases agree with TRBD1. V was clipped by 4 bases and J by 2 bases; unmatched bases: 5. The CDR3 has 15 amino acids. Germline CDR1 reads ENHRY; CDR2 reads SYGVKD. CDR3 in amino acids: CAISGDRVAGNTIYF. CDR3 in DNA: TGTGCCATCAGTGGAGACAGGGTAGCTGGAAACACCATATATTTT.

The chain couples TRBV7-2 to TRBJ1-2; D not resolved. Germline V lookup: CDR1 SGHTA, CDR2 FQGNSA. V dropped 5 bases and J dropped 6 bases, with 16 bases sitting between them. This CDR3 is 14 amino acids long. CDR3 loop: CASSTINRGHGYTF. In nucleotides, the CDR3 is TGTGCCAGCAGCACAATAAACCGAGGGCATGGCTACACCTTC. The entire variable domain, with the rest obtained from reference TRBV7-2 and TRBJ1-2, is as follows: GAGVSQSPSNKVTEKGKDVELRCDPISGHTALYWYRQSLGQGLEFLIYFQGNSAPDKSGLPSDRFSAERTGGSVSTLTIQRTQQEDSAVYLCASSTINRGHGYTFGSGTRLTVV.

This chain connects TRBV6-5 to TRBJ1-2; a weak D match, TRBD1 (5 bases). Germline CDR1 reads MNHEY; CDR2 reads SVGAGI. The CDR3 totals 15 residues. The V end was cut by 5 bases, the J end by 1 base, with 14 bases between. The CDR3 loop is CASSLHRLLNYGYTF. CDR3 DNA sequence: TGTGCCAGCAGTCTACACAGGCTACTTAACTATGGCTACACCTTC.

The gene calls are TRBV5-1 and TRBJ1-1; 7 bases are a match to TRBD1. The J segment lost 1 base and the V segment lost 7 bases, leaving 7 bases of the junction unmatched. Germline assignment: CDR1 SGHRS and CDR2 YFSETQ. The CDR3 totals 14 residues. The CDR3 region is CASGVGGANTEAFF. In DNA, the CDR3 is TGCGCCAGCGGAGTAGGGGGCGCGAACACTGAAGCTTTCTTT.

This chain links TRBV18 with TRBJ2-1, with TRBD1 as a possible D gene (6 bases). The germline CDR1 and CDR2 sequences are KGHSH and LQKENI. This CDR3 region has 12 residues. The ends were cut back, 2 bases at V and 13 bases at J, with 12 bases in the middle. The CDR3 reads CASSPGRDTQFF. CDR3 bases: TGTGCCAGCTCACCAGGTCGGGACACTCAGTTCTTC.

The chain joins TRBV20-1 to TRBJ2-5; D not certain. The CDR3 sequence is 10 residues long. Trimming took 5 bases from V and 7 from J, leaving 8 bases between them. Germline lookup yields CDR1 DFQATT and CDR2 SNEGSKA (reference sequence). The CDR3 is CSAPARTQYF. The CDR3 bases are TGCAGTGCTCCAGCTAGGACCCAGTACTTC.

The V gene is TRBV6-1, the J gene TRBJ2-3; D ambiguous. The CDR3 contains 16 residues. The V and J ends lost 0 bases and 3 bases respectively, with 13 bases between them. The germline V gene encodes CDR1 MNHNS and CDR2 SASEGT. The CDR3: CASSEALRARTDTQYF. The CDR3, as DNA: TGTGCCAGCAGTGAAGCGCTACGCGCCCGAACAGATACGCAGTATTTT.

The J gene is TRBJ2-3, the V gene TRBV9, with 9 bases fitting TRBD2. Unmatched junction bases numbered 8, after V lost 0 bases and J lost 0 bases. The CDR3 contains 18 residues. Germline CDR1 is SGDLS and CDR2 is YYNGEE. The CDR3 region is CASSVDPHSGGSTDTQYF. CDR3 bases: TGTGCCAGCAGCGTAGACCCTCACAGCGGGGGGAGCACAGATACGCAGTATTTT.

V and J are TRBV7-2 and TRBJ1-2, with 8 bases lining up with TRBD1. Trimming cost V 1 base and J 6 bases; bases outside gene matches: 4. Germline V lookup: CDR1 SGHTA, CDR2 FQGNSA. This CDR3 has 14 amino acids. CDR3 coding DNA: TGTGCCAGCAGCTTAGGGACAGGGTACCATGGCTACACCTTC. Residues: CASSLGTGYHGYTF.

The chain joins TRBV6-1 to TRBJ2-7; 8 positions agree with TRBD2. The CDR3 is 14 amino acids. V was clipped by 2 bases and J by 0 bases; unmatched bases: 0. The V gene's germline CDR1 is MNHNS and CDR2 SASEGT. CDR3 residues: CASSERGGSYEQYF. In DNA, the CDR3 is TGTGCCAGCAGTGAACGGGGGGGCTCCTACGAGCAGTACTTC.

V gene TRBV7-8 combines with J gene TRBJ1-4; D is unclear. V lost 2 bases and J 0 bases, leaving 22 bases between the germline ends. Germline-derived CDR1 and CDR2 are SGHVS and FQNEAQ. CDR3 length equals 20 residues. The CDR3 loop is CASSLSTTGSGRATNEKLFF. The CDR3 nucleotides are TGTGCCAGCAGCTTATCCACCACCGGTTCAGGCCGCGCAACTAATGAAAAACTGTTTTTT.

J is TRBJ1-2 and V is TRBV7-6; 8 nucleotides line up with TRBD1. Unmatched junction bases numbered 7, after V lost 5 bases and J lost 8 bases. This CDR3 comprises 13 residues. The germline V gene encodes CDR1 SGHVS and CDR2 FNYEAQ. The CDR3 bases are TGTGCCAGCAGCGGTAGGACAGGGTTGGGCTACACCTTC. Translated: CASSGRTGLGYTF.

The gene calls are TRBV5-4 and TRBJ1-2, with D possibly being TRBD1 (5 bases). The germline V gene encodes CDR1 SGHNT and CDR2 YYREEE (reference sequence). Trimming left V 4 bases short and J 4 bases short, with 14 bases between. This CDR3 is built from 14 residues. The DNA of the CDR3 is TGTGCCAGCAGCCGTGACGTGGGGCCCTATGGCTACACCTTC. Encoded protein: CASSRDVGPYGYTF.